Sequencing of this T cell receptor (beta chain) was carried out in a study of cytomegalovirus exposure and HLA in healthy donors. For the study at large: There were approximately 400 genotyped donors. Of these, roughly 80% fell in the genetic ancestry cluster associated with self-reported Caucasian donors. Broader study findings: A previous analysis found most TCR beta V segments productive roughly 90% or roughly 30% of the time. As a later analysis showed, a missense DCLRE1C variant was linked to trimming of TCR beta V- and J-genes.

Donors had nominal health at sampling but likely had unrecorded immune exposures. Note on this clone: Its specificity is unknown.

PCR used 60 Vbeta primers and 13 Jbeta primers. Measured with immunoSEQ multiplex PCR; TCRdb has only the in-frame clones, and not every one. The data contain tens of thousands of clones, less than 80% of them singletons. With V trimmed by 8 bases and J by 6 bases, 10 bases remained unmatched. Germline V gives CDR1 SNHLY, CDR2 FYNNEI. CDR3 length: 15 residues. The receptor comes from a woman aged 50 to 60 in good health and CMV-seropositive. Sequencing input: PBMCs. The rearrangement links TRBV2 to TRBJ2-2; 9 bases match TRBD2. CDR3 in DNA: TGTGCCAGCGTTTACGGGCGGGGGGGCCCCGGGGAGCTGTTTTTT. It is translated as CASVYGRGGPGELFF.